The next 9 T cell receptor beta chains were all read from a single sample in a study of Tregs in tolerant kidney transplant recipients. Profiled with immunoSEQ multiplex PCR; TCRdb holds only in-frame clones, not every one. Recorded here are over 45,000 clones; the top ten clones represent around 0.8%. The sample in question was CD4+ T cells from blood, obtained before the transplant. The receptors originated from a human donor who received a combined kidney and bone marrow transplant.

As for this clone: The CDR3 end lies 3 residues beyond the end of the read and is filled in from the germline J gene. The gene calls are TRBV20-1 and TRBJ1-5, with a possible D match to TRBD1 (5 bases). CDR3 size: 15 residues. CDR1 is DFQATT, CDR2 SNEGSKA, per germline (reference sequence). V was pared by 4 bases and J by 0 bases, with 13 bases between. The sequenced CDR3 bases are TGCAGTGCTATTGACAGAATTTATAGCAATCAGCCC. It codes for CSAIDRIYSNQP. The entire CDR3 protein is CSAIDRIYSNQPQHF.

A word on this clone: Read sequence stops 3 residues before the CDR3 end, and the germline J gene provides the missing end. The gene calls are TRBV5-1 and TRBJ2-1; 10 bases match TRBD2. The CDR3 is made up of 15 amino acids. Losses at the gene ends were 0 bases for V and 9 bases for J; bases not matched to a gene: 6. CDR1 is SGHRS, CDR2 YFSETQ, per germline. Partial CDR3 DNA: TGCGCCAGCAGCTTGGATCTAGCGGGAGTGGTTGAG. Translating it yields CASSLDLAGVVE. The full CDR3 protein reads CASSLDLAGVVEQFF. Complete variable domain (other parts from reference TRBV5-1 and TRBJ2-1): KAGVTQTPRYLIKTRGQQVTLSCSPISGHRSVSWYQQTPGQGLQFLFEYFSETQRNKGNFPGRFSGRQFSNSRSEMNVSTLELGDSALYLCASSLDLAGVVEQFFGPGTRLTVL.

In the case of this clone: The CDR3 end falls 3 residues outside the read, so it is completed with the germline J gene. J is TRBJ2-3 and V is TRBV5-1; the D gene is possibly TRBD2 (6 bases). Trimming removed 3 bases at V and 1 base at J, with 18 bases between. The germline CDR1 and CDR2 sequences are SGHRS and YFSETQ. CDR3 length equals 17 residues. The CDR3 loop is CASSSLTGTPRTDTQYF. The sequenced part of the CDR3 DNA is TGCGCCAGCAGCTCCCTTACCGGGACTCCACGCACAGATACG.

In regard to this clone: The read ends 3 residues early relative to the CDR3; the germline J gene fills the gap. This chain connects TRBV20-1 to TRBJ2-1; the D gene is possibly TRBD2 (5 bases). The CDR3 spans 13 residues. V was cut by 3 bases and J by 7 bases, with 13 bases left in between. The V gene's germline CDR1 is DFQATT and CDR2 SNEGSKA (reference sequence). The CDR3 spells CSASGGPGNEQFF. The sequenced part of the CDR3 DNA is TGCAGTGCTAGTGGAGGCCCGGGGAATGAG.

This chain's CDR3 is CAWSNTGTTNTGELFF. The covered CDR3 bases are TGTGCCTGGAGTAATACCGGGACTACGAACACCGGGGAG. The gene calls are TRBV30 and TRBJ2-2; TRBD2 matches at 7 bases. The sequenced fragment ends 3 residues before the CDR3 boundary, so the rest is inferred from the germline J gene. V shed 2 bases and J 0 bases; nucleotides not matched to a gene: 6. Germline CDR1 GTSNPN, CDR2 SVGIG (reference sequence). The CDR3 is made up of 16 amino acids.

This clone is medium-sized by frequency. The sequence runs out 3 residues before the end of the CDR3; the remainder is reconstructed from the germline J gene. V usage is TRBV5-1 and J usage is TRBJ2-7; 7 bases match TRBD1. Germline V gene data show CDR1 as SGHRS and CDR2 as YFSETQ. CDR3 length: 14 amino acids. The trim removed 4 bases at V and 2 bases at J, leaving 6 bases unmatched. The CDR3: CASSTGQVPYEQYF. CDR3 bases read: TGCGCCAGCAGCACAGGACAGGTTCCCTACGAG. The variable domain in full, completed from reference TRBV5-1 and TRBJ2-7, reads KAGVTQTPRYLIKTRGQQVTLSCSPISGHRSVSWYQQTPGQGLQFLFEYFSETQRNKGNFPGRFSGRQFSNSRSEMNVSTLELGDSALYLCASSTGQVPYEQYFGPGTRLTVT.

On this clone itself: Read coverage stops 3 residues before the CDR3 terminus; the germline J gene supplies the remainder. The chain uses TRBV7-3 and TRBJ1-1; 10 bases are shared with TRBD1. The CDR3 covers 14 residues. V was clipped by 4 bases and J by 5 bases; unmatched bases: 4. CDR1 is SGHTA, CDR2 FQGTGA, per germline. The part of the CDR3 DNA that was read is TGTGCCAGCAGCTCGACAGGGGGCGGGACTGAA. Its translation is CASSSTGGGTE. Given in full, the CDR3 is CASSSTGGGTEAFF.

In the case of this clone: The read falls 3 residues short of the CDR3 end, and the missing part is taken from the germline J gene. The chain couples TRBV5-1 to TRBJ1-6, with TRBD1 identical over 8 bases. Germline V gene sequence: CDR1 SGHRS, CDR2 YFSETQ. The V and J ends lost 0 bases and 9 bases, in that order; junction bases with no gene match: 2. The CDR3 loop spans 14 amino acids. The covered CDR3 bases are TGCGCCAGCAGCTTGGAACAGGGGGGTTCACCC. It codes for CASSLEQGGSP. The complete CDR3 protein is CASSLEQGGSPLHF. The full variable domain, rest sourced from reference TRBV5-1 and TRBJ1-6, is KAGVTQTPRYLIKTRGQQVTLSCSPISGHRSVSWYQQTPGQGLQFLFEYFSETQRNKGNFPGRFSGRQFSNSRSEMNVSTLELGDSALYLCASSLEQGGSPLHFGNGTRLTVT.

About this clone itself: The read finishes 3 residues shy of the CDR3 end, and the germline J gene is used to complete it. The chain links TRBV6-2 or TRBV6-3 to TRBJ1-2; 8 bases fit TRBD1. This CDR3 is built from 14 residues. The trim removed 6 bases at V and 4 bases at J, leaving 7 bases unmatched. Germline values: CDR1 MNHEY, CDR2 SVGEGT. CDR3 loop: CASRRTGNGYGYTF. The DNA read from the CDR3 is TGTGCCAGCAGGCGGACAGGGAATGGCTATGGC.